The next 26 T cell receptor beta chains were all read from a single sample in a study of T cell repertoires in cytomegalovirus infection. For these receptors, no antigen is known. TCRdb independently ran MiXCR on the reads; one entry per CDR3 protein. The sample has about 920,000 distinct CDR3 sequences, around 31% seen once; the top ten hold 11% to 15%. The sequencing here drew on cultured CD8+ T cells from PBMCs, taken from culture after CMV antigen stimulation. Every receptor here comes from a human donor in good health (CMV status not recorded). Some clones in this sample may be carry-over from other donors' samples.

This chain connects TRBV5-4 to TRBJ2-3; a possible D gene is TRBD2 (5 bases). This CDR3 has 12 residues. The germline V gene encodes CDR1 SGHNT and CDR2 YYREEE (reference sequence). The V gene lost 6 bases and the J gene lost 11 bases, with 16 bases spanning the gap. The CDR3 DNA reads TGTGCCAGCATCGACCCGACCGGGATGCAGTATTTT. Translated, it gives CASIDPTGMQYF. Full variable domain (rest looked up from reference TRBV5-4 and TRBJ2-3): ETGVTQSPTHLIKTRGQQVTLRCSSQSGHNTVSWYQQALGQGPQFIFQYYREEENGRGNFPPRFSGLQFPNYSSELNVNALELDDSALYLCASIDPTGMQYFGPGTRLTVL.

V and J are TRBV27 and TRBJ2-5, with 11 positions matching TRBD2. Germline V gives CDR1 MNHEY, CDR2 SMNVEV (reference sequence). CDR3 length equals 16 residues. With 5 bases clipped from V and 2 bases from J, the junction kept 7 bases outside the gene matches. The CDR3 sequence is CASSTRLAGYQETQYF. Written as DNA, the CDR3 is TGTGCCAGCAGTACTCGACTAGCGGGGTATCAAGAGACCCAGTACTTC.

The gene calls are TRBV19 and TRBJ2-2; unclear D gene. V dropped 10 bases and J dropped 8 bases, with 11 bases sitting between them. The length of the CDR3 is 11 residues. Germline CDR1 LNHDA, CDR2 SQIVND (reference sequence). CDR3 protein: CATDSRGELFF. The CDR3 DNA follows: TGTGCCACCGATTCGCGGGGGGAGCTGTTTTTT.

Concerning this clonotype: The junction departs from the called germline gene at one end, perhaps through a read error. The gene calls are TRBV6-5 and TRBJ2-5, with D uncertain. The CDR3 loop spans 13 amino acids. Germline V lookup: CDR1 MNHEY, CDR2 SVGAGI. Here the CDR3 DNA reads TGTGCCAGCCACAGACGCTTAAAAGAGACCCAGGACTTC. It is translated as CASHRRLKETQDF.

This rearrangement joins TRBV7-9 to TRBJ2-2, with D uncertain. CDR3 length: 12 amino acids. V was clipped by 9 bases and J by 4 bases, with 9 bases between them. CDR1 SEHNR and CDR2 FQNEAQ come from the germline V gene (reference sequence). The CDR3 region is CASIYGTGELFF. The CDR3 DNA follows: TGTGCCAGTATATACGGCACCGGGGAGCTGTTTTTT.

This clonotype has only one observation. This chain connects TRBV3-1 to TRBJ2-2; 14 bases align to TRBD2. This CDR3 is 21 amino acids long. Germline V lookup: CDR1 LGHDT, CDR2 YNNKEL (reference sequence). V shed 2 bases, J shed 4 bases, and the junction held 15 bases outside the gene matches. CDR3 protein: CASSQSGGLAGGNKLTGELFF. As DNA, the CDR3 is TGTGCCAGCAGCCAAAGCGGAGGACTAGCGGGGGGAAACAAACTCACCGGGGAGCTGTTTTTT. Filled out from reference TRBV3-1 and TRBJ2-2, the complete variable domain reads DTAVSQTPKYLVTQMGNDKSIKCEQNLGHDTMYWYKQDSKKFLKIMFSYNNKELIINETVPNRFSPKSPDKAHLNLHINSLELGDSAVYFCASSQSGGLAGGNKLTGELFFGEGSRLTVL.

Here the CDR3 DNA reads TGTGCCAGTAGTCAGGGGGTGACTAGCGGGGGGGCAGATACGCAGTATTTT. Protein sequence: CASSQGVTSGGADTQYF. V usage is TRBV19 and J usage is TRBJ2-3, with TRBD2 matching over 14 bases. Germline CDR1 and CDR2: LNHDA and SQIVND (reference sequence). The CDR3 length is 17 residues. The V segment lost 5 bases and the J segment 4 bases; nucleotides outside the gene matches: 8. Filled out from reference TRBV19 and TRBJ2-3, the complete variable domain reads DGGITQSPKYLFRKEGQNVTLSCEQNLNHDAMYWYRQDPGQGLRLIYYSQIVNDFQKGDIAEGYSVSREKKESFPLTVTSAQKNPTAFYLCASSQGVTSGGADTQYFGPGTRLTVL.

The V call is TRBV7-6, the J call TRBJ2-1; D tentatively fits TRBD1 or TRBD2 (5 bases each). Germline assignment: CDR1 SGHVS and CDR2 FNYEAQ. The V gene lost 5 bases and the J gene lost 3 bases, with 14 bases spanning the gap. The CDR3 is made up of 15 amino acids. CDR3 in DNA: TGTGCCAGCAGCCTCACCCGGGACGGCTACAATGAGCAGTTCTTC. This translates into CASSLTRDGYNEQFF.

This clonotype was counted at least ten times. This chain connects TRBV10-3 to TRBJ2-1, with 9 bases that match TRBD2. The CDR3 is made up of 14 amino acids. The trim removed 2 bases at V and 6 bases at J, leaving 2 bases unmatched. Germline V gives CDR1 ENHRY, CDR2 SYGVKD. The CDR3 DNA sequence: TGTGCCATCAGTGAGGGACTAGCGAGCAATGAGCAGTTCTTC. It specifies CAISEGLASNEQFF.

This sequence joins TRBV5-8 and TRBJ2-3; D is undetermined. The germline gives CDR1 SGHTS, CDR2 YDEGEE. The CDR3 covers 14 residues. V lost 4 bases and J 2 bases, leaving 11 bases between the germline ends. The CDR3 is CASSRAPATDTQYF. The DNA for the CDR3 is TGTGCCAGCAGCCGGGCCCCCGCCACAGATACGCAGTATTTT.

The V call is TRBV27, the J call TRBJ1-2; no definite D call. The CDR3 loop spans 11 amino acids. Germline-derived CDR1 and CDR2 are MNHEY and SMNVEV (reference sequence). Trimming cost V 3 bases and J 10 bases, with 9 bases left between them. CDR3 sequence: CASSFQGFYTF. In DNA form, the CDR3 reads TGTGCCAGCAGTTTCCAAGGATTCTACACCTTC.

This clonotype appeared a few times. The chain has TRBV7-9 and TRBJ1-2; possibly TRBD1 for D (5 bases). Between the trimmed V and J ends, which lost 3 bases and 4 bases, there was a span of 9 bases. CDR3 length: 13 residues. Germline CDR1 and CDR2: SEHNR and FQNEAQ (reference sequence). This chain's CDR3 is CASSFDRPYGYTF. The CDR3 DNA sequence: TGTGCCAGCAGCTTTGACAGACCCTATGGCTACACCTTC.

CDR3 loop: CASSQVGRIVTGELFF. The DNA of the CDR3 is TGCGCCAGCAGCCAAGTTGGACGGATCGTCACCGGGGAGCTGTTTTTT. The chain employs TRBV4-1 and TRBJ2-2; D remains ambiguous. V was cut by 1 base and J by 4 bases, with 13 bases left in between. The CDR3 spans 16 residues. Germline V CDR1 and CDR2: MGHRA, YSYEKL.

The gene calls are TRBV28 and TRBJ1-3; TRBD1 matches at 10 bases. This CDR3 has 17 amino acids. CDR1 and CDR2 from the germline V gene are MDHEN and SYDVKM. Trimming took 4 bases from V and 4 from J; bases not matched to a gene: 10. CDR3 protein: CASSYRDRGAGGNTIYF. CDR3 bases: TGTGCCAGCAGTTACCGGGACAGGGGCGCTGGAGGAAACACCATATATTTT.

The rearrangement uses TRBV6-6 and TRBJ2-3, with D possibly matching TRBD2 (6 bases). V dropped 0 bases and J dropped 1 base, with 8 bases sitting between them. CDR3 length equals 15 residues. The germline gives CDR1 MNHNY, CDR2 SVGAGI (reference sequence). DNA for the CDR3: TGTGCCAGCAGTTACTCTGGCGGGGGCACAGATACGCAGTATTTT. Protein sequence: CASSYSGGGTDTQYF.

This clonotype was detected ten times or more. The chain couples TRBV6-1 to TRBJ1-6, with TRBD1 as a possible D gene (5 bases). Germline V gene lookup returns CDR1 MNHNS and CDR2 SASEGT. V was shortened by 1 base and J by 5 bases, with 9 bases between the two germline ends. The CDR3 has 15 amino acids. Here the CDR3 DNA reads TGTGCCAGCAGTGAAGGCCACAGGAATAATTCACCCCTCCACTTT. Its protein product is CASSEGHRNNSPLHF.

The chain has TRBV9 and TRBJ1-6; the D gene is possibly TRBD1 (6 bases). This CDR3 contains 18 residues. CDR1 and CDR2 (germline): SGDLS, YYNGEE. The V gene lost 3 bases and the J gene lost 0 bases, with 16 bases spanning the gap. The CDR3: CASSARGQGSSYNSPLHF. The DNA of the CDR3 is TGTGCCAGCAGCGCCCGCGGGCAGGGGAGCTCCTATAATTCACCCCTCCACTTT.

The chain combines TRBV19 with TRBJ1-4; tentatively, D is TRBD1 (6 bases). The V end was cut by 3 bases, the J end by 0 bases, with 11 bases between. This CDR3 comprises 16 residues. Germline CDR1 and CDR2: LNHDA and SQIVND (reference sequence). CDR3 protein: CASSISGAATNEKLFF. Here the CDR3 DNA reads TGTGCCAGTAGTATTTCGGGGGCGGCAACTAATGAAAAACTGTTTTTT.

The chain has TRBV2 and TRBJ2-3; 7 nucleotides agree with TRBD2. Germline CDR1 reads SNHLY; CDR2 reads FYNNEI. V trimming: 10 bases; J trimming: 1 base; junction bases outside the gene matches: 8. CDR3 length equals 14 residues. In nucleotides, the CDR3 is TGTGCCACCCTCGGGAGCGGGGGCACAGATACGCAGTATTTT. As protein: CATLGSGGTDTQYF.

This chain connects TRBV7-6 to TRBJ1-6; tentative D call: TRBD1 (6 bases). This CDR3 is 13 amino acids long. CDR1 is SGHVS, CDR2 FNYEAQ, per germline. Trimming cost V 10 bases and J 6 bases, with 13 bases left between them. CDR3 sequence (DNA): TGTGCCACCAGGTGGGGGGCTAATTCACCCCTCCACTTT. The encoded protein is CATRWGANSPLHF.

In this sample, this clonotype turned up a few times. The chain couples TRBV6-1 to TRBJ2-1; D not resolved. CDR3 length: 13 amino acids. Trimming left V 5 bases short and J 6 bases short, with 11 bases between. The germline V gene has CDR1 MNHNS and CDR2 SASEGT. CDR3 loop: CASSSVGLNEQFF. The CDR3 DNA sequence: TGTGCCAGCAGTTCTGTAGGTCTCAATGAGCAGTTCTTC.

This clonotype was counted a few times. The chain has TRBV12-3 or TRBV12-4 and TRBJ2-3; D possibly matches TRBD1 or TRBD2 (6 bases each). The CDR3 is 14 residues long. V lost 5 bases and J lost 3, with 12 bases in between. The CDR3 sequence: CASSGGTPTDTQYF. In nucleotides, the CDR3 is TGTGCCAGCAGTGGAGGGACACCGACAGATACGCAGTATTTT.

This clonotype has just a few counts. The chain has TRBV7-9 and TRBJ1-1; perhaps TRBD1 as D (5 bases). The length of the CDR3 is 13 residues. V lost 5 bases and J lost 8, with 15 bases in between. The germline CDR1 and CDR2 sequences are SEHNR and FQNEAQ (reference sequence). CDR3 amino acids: CASSPWEGKEAFF. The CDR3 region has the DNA TGTGCCAGCAGCCCCTGGGAGGGGAAGGAAGCTTTCTTT. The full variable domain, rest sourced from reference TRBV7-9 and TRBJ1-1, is DTGVSQNPRHKITKRGQNVTFRCDPISEHNRLYWYRQTLGQGPEFLTYFQNEAQLEKSRLLSDRFSAERPKGSFSTLEIQRTEQGDSAMYLCASSPWEGKEAFFGQGTRLTVV.

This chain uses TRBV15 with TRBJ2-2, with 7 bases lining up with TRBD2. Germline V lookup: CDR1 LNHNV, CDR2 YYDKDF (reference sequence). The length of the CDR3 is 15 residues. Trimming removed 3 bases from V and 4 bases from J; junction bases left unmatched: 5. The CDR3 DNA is TGTGCCACCAGCAGTAAGCGGGGACGCACCGGGGAGCTGTTTTTT. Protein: CATSSKRGRTGELFF.

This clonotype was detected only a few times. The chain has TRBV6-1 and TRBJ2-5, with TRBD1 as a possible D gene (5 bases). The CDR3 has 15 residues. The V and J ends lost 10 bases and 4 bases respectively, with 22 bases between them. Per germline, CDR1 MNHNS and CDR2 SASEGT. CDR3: CAIRREHHLLETQYF. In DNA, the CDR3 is TGTGCCATCCGCAGGGAACACCACCTGTTAGAGACCCAGTACTTC.

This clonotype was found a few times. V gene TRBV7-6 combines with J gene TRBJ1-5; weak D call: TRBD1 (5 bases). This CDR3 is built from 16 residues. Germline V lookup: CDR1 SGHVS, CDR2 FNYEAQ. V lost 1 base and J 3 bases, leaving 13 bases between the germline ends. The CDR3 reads CASSLETAPINQPQHF. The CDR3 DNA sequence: TGTGCCAGCAGCTTAGAGACAGCCCCCATCAATCAGCCCCAGCATTTT.